The TCR beta chain under discussion was sequenced for a study of blood T cells in healthy people across ages. General study findings and limits: Naive T cell percentage showed a strong correlation with the diversity of TCR beta. A roughly linear age-dependent decrease characterized TCR beta diversity per million T cells.

V was cut by 5 bases and J by 2 bases, with 16 bases left in between. Germline V gives CDR1 DFQATT, CDR2 SNEGSKA (reference sequence). This CDR3 region has 14 residues. Then a second PCR, running roughly 6 to 12 cycles, was carried out with a sample-barcoded 5' primer and a J-beta primer mix. TCRdb re-called the 5' RACE reads with MiXCR, one entry per CDR3 protein. Altogether about 1.6 million distinct CDR3 sequences are present, 30% to 35% being singletons, with the ten largest covering over 9%. Points on this clonotype: Its antigen is still unknown.

The sequencing sample was made of blood. The chain has TRBV20-1 and TRBJ2-7; perhaps TRBD2 as D (6 bases). The clonotype was recovered from a woman between 25 and 40 years old in good health. CDR3 nucleotides: TGCAGTGCTGTCCCTAGCGCCTTTACCTACGAGCAGTACTTC. Amino acid sequence: CSAVPSAFTYEQYF.